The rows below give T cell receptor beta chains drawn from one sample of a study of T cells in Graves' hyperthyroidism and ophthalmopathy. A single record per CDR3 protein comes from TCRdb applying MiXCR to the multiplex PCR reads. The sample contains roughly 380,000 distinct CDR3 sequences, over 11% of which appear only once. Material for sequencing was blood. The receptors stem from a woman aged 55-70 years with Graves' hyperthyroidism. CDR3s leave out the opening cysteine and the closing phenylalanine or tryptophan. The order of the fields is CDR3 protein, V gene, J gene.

CDR3: ASSYGGQGYTGELF
V: TRBV25-1
J: TRBJ2-2

CDR3: ASSFLGRAPGANVLT
V: TRBV7-2
J: TRBJ2-6

CDR3: ASSQVGGFGYT
V: TRBV3-1
J: TRBJ1-2

CDR3: ASSLWTGSYGYT
V: TRBV5-5
J: TRBJ1-2

CDR3: ASSPPRENQETQY
V: TRBV28
J: TRBJ2-5

CDR3: ASSYYGGYT
V: TRBV6-2/TRBV6-3
J: TRBJ1-2

CDR3: ASSSTGNYGYT
V: TRBV6-1
J: TRBJ1-2

CDR3: ASSLHQQGAGEQF
V: TRBV7-2
J: TRBJ2-1

CDR3: ASSSHSGRSEQY
V: TRBV28
J: TRBJ2-7

CDR3: ASRMGGVMETQY
V: TRBV5-1
J: TRBJ2-5